This T cell receptor (beta chain) was identified in a study of T cells in pancreatic ductal adenocarcinoma. V lost 3 bases and J lost 2, with 13 bases in between. Germline loops: CDR1 SGHNT, CDR2 YYREEE (reference sequence). The CDR3 contains 15 residues. The data were produced by immunoSEQ multiplex PCR, yet TCRdb's version contains in-frame clones alone and is incomplete. The sample gives about 100,000 clones, roughly 96% of which show up once; 2.5% to 3.5% is in the top ten. A word on this clone: Antigen specificity is unknown.

Study-wide points: Mean clonality was approximately 0.1 in tumors and 0.065 to 0.075 in blood, not significantly different. The resected pancreatic cancer cohort was biased toward the minority with early-stage disease. Unique clonotypes were 7 to 9-fold more numerous in blood than in tumor.

Selected pancreatic ductal adenocarcinoma patients had undergone surgery without neoadjuvant therapy. This TCR was sampled from a human donor with pancreatic ductal adenocarcinoma. The sequenced material came from PBMCs. The V and J genes are TRBV5-4 and TRBJ2-3; no reliable D call. The CDR3 DNA is TGTGCCAGCAGCTCGAATACCCGAGACACAGATACGCAGTATTTT. Protein sequence: CASSSNTRDTDTQYF.